One and the same sample provided the 17 T cell receptor beta chains below, sequenced in a study of blood T cell repertoires in COVID-19. Generated by immunoSEQ multiplex PCR, the TCRdb table keeps only in-frame clones and is missing some. The sample gives approximately 180,000 clones, 80% to 90% of which show up once; 2% to 2.5% is in the top ten. The sequenced sample was PBMCs or T cells enriched from blood (not recorded which). All receptors come from a woman aged 40 to 50 with acute COVID-19.

The rearrangement links TRBV19 to TRBJ2-1; D is possibly TRBD2 (5 bases). Germline values: CDR1 LNHDA, CDR2 SQIVND (reference sequence). V lost 5 bases and J lost 1, with 9 bases in between. The CDR3 is 14 residues long. The CDR3 sequence is CASSLRASYNEQFF. As DNA, the CDR3 is TGTGCCAGTAGTCTGAGGGCGTCCTACAATGAGCAGTTCTTC.

The chain uses TRBV5-1 and TRBJ2-7, with 12 bases aligning to TRBD1. Germline CDR1 is SGHRS and CDR2 is YFSETQ. After removal of 6 bases from V and 1 base from J, the junction contained 17 bases not matched to a gene. The CDR3 extends over 19 amino acids. This CDR3 reads CASNPGQGAERGASYEQYF. CDR3 in DNA: TGCGCCAGCAATCCGGGACAGGGGGCGGAGCGGGGGGCATCCTACGAGCAGTACTTC.

V usage is TRBV6-6 and J usage is TRBJ1-5, with 8 bases that match TRBD1. The trim removed 2 bases at V and 6 bases at J, leaving 6 bases unmatched. The germline V gene has CDR1 MNHNY and CDR2 SVGAGI (reference sequence). This CDR3 contains 15 residues. The CDR3 sequence is CASSYRTGGSQPQHF. The CDR3 DNA follows: TGTGCCAGCAGTTACCGAACAGGGGGTAGTCAGCCCCAGCATTTT.

The V call is TRBV28, the J call TRBJ2-3; 8 positions match TRBD1. This CDR3 has 14 amino acids. The V and J ends lost 6 bases and 10 bases, in that order; junction bases with no gene match: 12. Per germline, CDR1 MDHEN and CDR2 SYDVKM. CDR3 in DNA: TGTGCCAGCAGACCGCAGGGGGCGCGAGACGCGCAGTATTTT. Its translation is CASRPQGARDAQYF.

The genes are TRBV9 and TRBJ1-5; possible D gene TRBD1, 5 bases. Germline V gene sequence: CDR1 SGDLS, CDR2 YYNGEE. The V gene lost 0 bases and the J gene lost 7 bases, with 14 bases spanning the gap. The CDR3 runs to 15 residues. CDR3 amino acids: CASSVGGREGQPQHF. In DNA, the CDR3 is TGTGCCAGCAGCGTAGGGGGGAGGGAAGGACAGCCCCAGCATTTT.

This clone was recorded once. One junction end disagrees with the germline gene, perhaps due to a read error. The rearrangement joins TRBV9 to TRBJ2-2, with 7 nucleotides matching TRBD1. The CDR3 has 14 amino acids. The V gene's germline CDR1 is SGDLS and CDR2 YYNGEE. In DNA form, the CDR3 reads TGTGCCAGCAGCTCGACAGGGCAGGGCAGGGAGATGTTTTTT. The encoded protein is CASSSTGQGREMFF.

This chain connects TRBV5-1 to TRBJ2-2; 8 bases align to TRBD2. Germline V gene lookup returns CDR1 SGHRS and CDR2 YFSETQ. V lost 1 base, J lost 5 bases, and 4 bases stayed unmatched. There are 15 residues in the CDR3. CDR3 in amino acids: CASSLIAGRTGELFF. In DNA, the CDR3 is TGCGCCAGCAGCTTGATAGCGGGACGGACCGGGGAGCTGTTTTTT.

This clone appeared a few times. The gene calls are TRBV6-6 and TRBJ1-2, with a weak D call TRBD1 (5 bases). The ends were cut back, 10 bases at V and 8 bases at J, with 23 bases in the middle. Germline V gene lookup returns CDR1 MNHNY and CDR2 SVGAGI (reference sequence). The CDR3 extends over 14 amino acids. The CDR3 sequence is CAIRSGAAGFGYTF. The CDR3 bases are TGTGCCATTAGGAGCGGGGCCGCGGGCTTCGGCTACACCTTC.

This rearrangement joins TRBV29-1 to TRBJ1-1; D is unresolved. The V end lost 5 bases, the J end lost 2 bases, and 9 bases lay between the germline ends. This CDR3 has 12 amino acids. Germline CDR1 is SQVTM and CDR2 is ANQGSEA. DNA of the CDR3: TGCAGCGTTCCGGGTCTCAACACTGAAGCTTTCTTT. Its translation: CSVPGLNTEAFF.

The CDR3 is CASSTLQGTSTDTQYF. The CDR3 DNA is TGTGCCAGCTCAACATTACAGGGCACTAGCACAGATACGCAGTATTTT. The chain uses TRBV18 and TRBJ2-3; D possibly corresponds to TRBD1 (6 bases). The germline gives CDR1 KGHSH, CDR2 LQKENI. With 5 bases removed from V and 0 bases from J, the gap between germline ends came to 15 bases. This CDR3 has 16 residues.

V usage is TRBV2 and J usage is TRBJ2-5; a possible D gene is TRBD1 (6 bases). CDR3 length: 14 residues. Trimming shortened V by 2 bases and J by 4 bases, and 11 bases separated the two germline ends. Per germline, CDR1 SNHLY and CDR2 FYNNEI. The CDR3 loop is CASSEIQGSETQYF. In DNA form, the CDR3 reads TGTGCCAGCAGTGAAATCCAGGGGTCAGAGACCCAGTACTTC. Drawing the rest from reference TRBV2 and TRBJ2-5, the complete variable domain is EPEVTQTPSHQVTQMGQEVILRCVPISNHLYFYWYRQILGQKVEFLVSFYNNEISEKSEIFDDQFSVERPDGSNFTLKIRSTKLEDSAMYFCASSEIQGSETQYFGPGTRLLVL.

V usage is TRBV7-6 and J usage is TRBJ2-1; 8 bases agree with TRBD1. Trimming at V came to 5 bases and at J to 8 bases, leaving 8 bases not matched to a gene. This CDR3 region has 14 residues. The V gene's germline CDR1 is SGHVS and CDR2 FNYEAQ. CDR3 protein: CASSLRDRRDEQFF. The CDR3 nucleotides read TGTGCCAGCAGCCTACGGGACAGGAGAGATGAGCAGTTCTTC. The full variable domain, its missing parts supplied by reference TRBV7-6 and TRBJ2-1, is GAGVSQSPRYKVTKRGQDVALRCDPISGHVSLYWYRQALGQGPEFLTYFNYEAQQDKSGLPNDRFSAERPEGSISTLTIQRTEQRDSAMYRCASSLRDRRDEQFFGPGTRLTVL.

This chain links TRBV6-2 or TRBV6-3 with TRBJ1-2, with 10 bases that match TRBD1. Germline CDR1 reads MNHEY; CDR2 reads SVGEGT. This CDR3 has 13 residues. J lost 8 bases, V lost 5 bases, and 5 bases had no gene match. The CDR3 sequence is CASSRGTGDGYTF. The CDR3 DNA follows: TGTGCCAGCAGTAGGGGGACAGGGGACGGCTACACCTTC.

V usage is TRBV7-3 and J usage is TRBJ2-3; TRBD2 matches at 7 bases. After removal of 6 bases from V and 3 bases from J, the junction contained 9 bases not matched to a gene. The CDR3 spans 15 residues. Per the germline V gene, CDR1 is SGHTA and CDR2 is FQGTGA. The CDR3, as DNA: TGTGCCAGCAGTGTTAGCGCACTAGCGACAGATACGCAGTATTTT. Translating it yields CASSVSALATDTQYF.

The rearrangement uses TRBV9 and TRBJ2-1, with TRBD2 identical over 7 bases. The CDR3 is made up of 13 amino acids. Trimming took 1 base from V and 9 from J; bases not matched to a gene: 4. The germline gives CDR1 SGDLS, CDR2 YYNGEE. CDR3 nucleotides: TGTGCCAGCAGCGTAAGCGGGATGGGTGAGCAGTTCTTC. Its translation is CASSVSGMGEQFF.

This chain links TRBV10-3 with TRBJ2-7; TRBD1 might be the D (5 bases). Trimming pared 4 bases from V and 4 bases from J, leaving 8 bases between. Germline values: CDR1 ENHRY, CDR2 SYGVKD. The CDR3 sequence is 12 residues long. CDR3 bases: TGTGCCATCAGTGCCCAGGGTTACGAGCAGTACTTC. Encoded protein: CAISAQGYEQYF.

The V call is TRBV30, the J call TRBJ2-3; 10 nucleotides align to TRBD2. The V and J ends lost 2 bases and 0 bases, in that order; junction bases with no gene match: 17. CDR1 is GTSNPN, CDR2 SVGIG, per germline (reference sequence). The CDR3 consists of 20 residues. The CDR3 protein is CAWSTNWGIAGGPSTDTQYF. The CDR3 DNA sequence: TGTGCCTGGAGTACCAACTGGGGGATAGCGGGGGGTCCTAGCACAGATACGCAGTATTTT. Supplemented by reference TRBV30 and TRBJ2-3, the full variable domain reads SQTIHQWPATLVQPVGSPLSLECTVEGTSNPNLYWYRQAAGRGLQLLFYSVGIGQISSEVPQNLSASRPQDRQFILSSKKLLLSDSGFYLCAWSTNWGIAGGPSTDTQYFGPGTRLTVL.